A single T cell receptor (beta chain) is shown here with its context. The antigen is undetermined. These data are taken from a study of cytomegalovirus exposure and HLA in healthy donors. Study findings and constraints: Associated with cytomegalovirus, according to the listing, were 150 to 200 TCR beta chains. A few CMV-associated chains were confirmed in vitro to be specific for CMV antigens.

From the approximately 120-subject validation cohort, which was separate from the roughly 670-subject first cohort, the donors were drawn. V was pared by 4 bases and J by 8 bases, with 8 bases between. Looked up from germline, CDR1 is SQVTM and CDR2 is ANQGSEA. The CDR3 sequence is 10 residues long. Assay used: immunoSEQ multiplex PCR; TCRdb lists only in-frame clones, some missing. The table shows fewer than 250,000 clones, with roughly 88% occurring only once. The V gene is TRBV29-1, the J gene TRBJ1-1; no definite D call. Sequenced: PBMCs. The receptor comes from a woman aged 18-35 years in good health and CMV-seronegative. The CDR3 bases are TGCAGCGTTGTATCCAGAGAAGCTTTCTTT. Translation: CSVVSREAFF.